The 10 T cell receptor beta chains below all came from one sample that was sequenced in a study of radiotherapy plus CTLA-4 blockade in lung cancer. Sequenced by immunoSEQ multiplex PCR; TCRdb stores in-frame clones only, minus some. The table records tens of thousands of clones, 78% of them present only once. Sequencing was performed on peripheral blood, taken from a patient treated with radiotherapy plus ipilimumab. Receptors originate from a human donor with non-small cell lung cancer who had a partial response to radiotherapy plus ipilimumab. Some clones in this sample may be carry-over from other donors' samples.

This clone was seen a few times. CDR3 nucleotides: TGCGCCAGCAGCTTGGGGGGGACAGGGAACCAAGAGACCCAGTACTTC. This encodes CASSLGGTGNQETQYF. This chain connects TRBV5-1 to TRBJ2-5; 9 bases fit TRBD1. This CDR3 comprises 16 residues. Germline CDR1 is SGHRS and CDR2 is YFSETQ. V gave up 0 bases and J gave up 0 bases; unmatched junction bases: 3.

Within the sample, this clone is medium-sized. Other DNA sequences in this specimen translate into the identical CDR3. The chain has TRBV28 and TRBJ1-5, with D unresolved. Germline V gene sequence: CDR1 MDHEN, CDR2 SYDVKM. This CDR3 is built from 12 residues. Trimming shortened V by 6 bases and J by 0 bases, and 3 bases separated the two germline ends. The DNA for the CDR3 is TGTGCCAGCAGGAGTAGCAATCAGCCCCAGCATTTT. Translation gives CASRSSNQPQHF.

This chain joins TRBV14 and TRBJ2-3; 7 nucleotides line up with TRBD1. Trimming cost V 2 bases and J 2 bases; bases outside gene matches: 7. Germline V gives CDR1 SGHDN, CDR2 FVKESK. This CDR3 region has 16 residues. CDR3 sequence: CASSQLVTGHTDTQYF. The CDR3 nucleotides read TGTGCCAGCAGCCAATTGGTGACAGGGCACACAGATACGCAGTATTTT.

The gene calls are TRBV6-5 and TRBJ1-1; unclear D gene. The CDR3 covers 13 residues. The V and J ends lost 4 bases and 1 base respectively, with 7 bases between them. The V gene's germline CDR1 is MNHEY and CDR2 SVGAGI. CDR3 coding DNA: TGTGCCAGCAGTTTGAGCCAGAACACTGAAGCTTTCTTT. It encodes CASSLSQNTEAFF.

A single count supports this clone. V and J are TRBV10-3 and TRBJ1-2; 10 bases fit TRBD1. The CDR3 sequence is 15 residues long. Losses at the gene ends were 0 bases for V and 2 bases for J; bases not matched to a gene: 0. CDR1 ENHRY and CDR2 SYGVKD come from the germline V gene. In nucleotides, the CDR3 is TGTGCCATCAGTGAGTCGGGACAGGGGAACTATGGCTACACCTTC. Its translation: CAISESGQGNYGYTF.

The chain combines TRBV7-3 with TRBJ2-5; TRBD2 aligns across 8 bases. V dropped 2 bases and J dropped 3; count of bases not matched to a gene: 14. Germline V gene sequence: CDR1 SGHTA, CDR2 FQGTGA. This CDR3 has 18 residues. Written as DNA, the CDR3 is TGTGCCAGCAGCTTATCTGGTTCCGGGGGGGCTGGGGAAGAGACCCAGTACTTC. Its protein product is CASSLSGSGGAGEETQYF.

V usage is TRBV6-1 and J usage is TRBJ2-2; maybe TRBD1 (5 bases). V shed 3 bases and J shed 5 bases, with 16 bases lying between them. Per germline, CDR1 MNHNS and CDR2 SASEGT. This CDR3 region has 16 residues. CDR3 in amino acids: CASSDPRSRVTGELFF. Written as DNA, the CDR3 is TGTGCCAGCAGTGACCCCCGCAGCAGGGTTACCGGGGAGCTGTTTTTT.

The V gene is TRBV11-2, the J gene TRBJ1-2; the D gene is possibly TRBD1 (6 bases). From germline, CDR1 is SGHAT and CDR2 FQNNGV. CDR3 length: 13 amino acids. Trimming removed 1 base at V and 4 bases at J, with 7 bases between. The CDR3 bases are TGTGCCAGCAGCTTAGGGACAGCCTATGGCTACACCTTC. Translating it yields CASSLGTAYGYTF.

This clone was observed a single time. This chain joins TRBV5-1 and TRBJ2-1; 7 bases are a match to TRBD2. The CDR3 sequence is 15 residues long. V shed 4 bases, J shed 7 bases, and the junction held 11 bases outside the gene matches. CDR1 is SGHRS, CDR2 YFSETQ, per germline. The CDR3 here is CASSGGDPGGNEQFF. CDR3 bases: TGCGCCAGCAGCGGAGGGGACCCCGGGGGGAATGAGCAGTTCTTC.

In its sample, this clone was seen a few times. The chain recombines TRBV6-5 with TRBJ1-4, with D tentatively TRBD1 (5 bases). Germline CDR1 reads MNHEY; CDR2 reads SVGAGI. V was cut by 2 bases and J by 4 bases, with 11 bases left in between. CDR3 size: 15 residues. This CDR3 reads CASSYKGLLNEKLFF. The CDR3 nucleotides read TGTGCCAGCAGTTACAAGGGACTGCTTAATGAAAAACTGTTTTTT.